This T cell receptor (beta chain) was identified during a study of blood T cell repertoires in COVID-19. The repertoire was sequenced with immunoSEQ multiplex PCR; TCRdb's copy has only in-frame clones and lacks some. In the table there are 150,000 to 200,000 clones, 86% of which are singletons. The CDR3 runs to 12 residues. V lost 6 bases and J 7 bases, leaving 12 bases between the germline ends. The J gene is TRBJ1-2, the V gene TRBV12-3 or TRBV12-4; no clear D gene. This clonotype was sampled from a woman aged 70 to 79 with acute or convalescent COVID-19. The sample was peripheral blood. The CDR3 protein is CASSSLGSGYTF. In DNA, the CDR3 is TGTGCCAGCAGCTCCCTCGGTTCTGGCTACACCTTC.